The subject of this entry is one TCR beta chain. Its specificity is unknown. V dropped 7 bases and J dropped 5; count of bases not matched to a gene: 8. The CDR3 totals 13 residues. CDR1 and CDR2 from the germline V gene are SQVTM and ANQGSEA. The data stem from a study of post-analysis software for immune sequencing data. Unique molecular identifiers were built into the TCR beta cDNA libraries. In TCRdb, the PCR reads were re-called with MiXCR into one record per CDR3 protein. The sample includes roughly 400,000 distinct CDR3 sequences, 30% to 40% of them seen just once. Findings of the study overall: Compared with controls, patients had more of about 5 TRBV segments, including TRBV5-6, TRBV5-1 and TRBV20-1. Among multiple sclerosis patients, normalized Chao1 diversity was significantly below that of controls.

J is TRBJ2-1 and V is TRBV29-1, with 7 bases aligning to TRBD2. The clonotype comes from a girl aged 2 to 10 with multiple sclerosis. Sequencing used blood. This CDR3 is CSDGLEQNNEQFF. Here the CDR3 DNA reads TGCAGCGATGGACTAGAGCAGAACAATGAGCAGTTCTTC.